This T cell receptor (beta chain) was recovered during a study of CD8 T cells in ankylosing spondylitis. General study points: Blood from ankylosing spondylitis patients appeared to carry a characteristic roughly 8-variant TCR beta motif. Some motif variants had been reported before (in reactive arthritis synovial fluid and blood). Significant enrichment of disease-linked clones was reportedly seen in matched ankylosing spondylitis synovial fluid.

With 4 bases clipped from V and 4 bases from J, the junction kept 6 bases outside the gene matches. The CDR3 has 13 residues. Germline V gene data show CDR1 as SQVTM and CDR2 as ANQGSEA. A few counts support this clonotype. Its antigen is currently unknown. Making the TCR beta libraries involved quantitative 5'-RACE with molecular barcodes. TCRdb re-derived calls from the 5' RACE reads in MiXCR, one entry per CDR3 protein. The table includes around 130,000 distinct CDR3 sequences, 15% to 20% detected once. The sample consisted of blood, either unsorted or a sorted T cell fraction (not recorded which). The TCR was taken from a male donor with ankylosing spondylitis. V usage is TRBV29-1 and J usage is TRBJ1-2; TRBD1 matches at 7 bases. CDR3 in DNA: TGCAGCGTTGTATGGCAGGGGGGCTATGGCTACACCTTC. Protein sequence: CSVVWQGGYGYTF.